This T cell receptor beta chain was observed in a study of blood T cells in healthy people across ages. In this sample, this clonotype turned up many times. With a J-beta primer mix and a sample-barcoded 5' primer, a second PCR ran about 7 to 11 cycles. TCRdb ran MiXCR on the 5' RACE reads and lists one entry per CDR3 protein. The data contain 710,000 or so distinct CDR3 sequences, 32% of them singletons. Germline lookup yields CDR1 MNHNY and CDR2 SVGAGI (reference sequence). This CDR3 comprises 14 residues. The V and J ends lost 6 bases and 2 bases respectively, with 13 bases between them. The source is an elderly woman in good health. V and J are TRBV6-6 and TRBJ2-5; D remains ambiguous. The sample was blood. The CDR3 loop is CASSRTPGQETQYF. The CDR3 DNA reads as TGTGCCAGCAGCCGCACCCCGGGTCAAGAGACCCAGTACTTC.